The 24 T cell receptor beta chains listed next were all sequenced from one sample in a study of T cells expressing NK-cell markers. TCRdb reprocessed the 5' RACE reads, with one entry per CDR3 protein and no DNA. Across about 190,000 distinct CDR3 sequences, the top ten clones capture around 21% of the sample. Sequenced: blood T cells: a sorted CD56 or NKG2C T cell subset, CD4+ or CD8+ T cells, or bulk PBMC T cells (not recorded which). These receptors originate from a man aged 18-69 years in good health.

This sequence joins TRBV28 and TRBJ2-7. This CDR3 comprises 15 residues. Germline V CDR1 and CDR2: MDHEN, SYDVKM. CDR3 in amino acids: CASSLGGGGPYEQYF.

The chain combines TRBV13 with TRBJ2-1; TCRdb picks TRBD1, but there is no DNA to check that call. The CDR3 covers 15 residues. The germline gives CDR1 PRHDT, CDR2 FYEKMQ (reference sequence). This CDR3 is CASRPGTEPYNEQFF. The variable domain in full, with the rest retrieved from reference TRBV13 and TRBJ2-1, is AAGVIQSPRHLIKEKRETATLKCYPIPRHDTVYWYQQGPGQDPQFLISFYEKMQSDKGSIPDRFSAQQFSDYHSELNMSSLELGDSALYFCASRPGTEPYNEQFFGPGTRLTVL.

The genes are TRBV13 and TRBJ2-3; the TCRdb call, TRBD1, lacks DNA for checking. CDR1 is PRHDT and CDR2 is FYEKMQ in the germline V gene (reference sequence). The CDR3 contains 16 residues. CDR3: CASSFLDRDSTDTQYF. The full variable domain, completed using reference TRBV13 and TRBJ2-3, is AAGVIQSPRHLIKEKRETATLKCYPIPRHDTVYWYQQGPGQDPQFLISFYEKMQSDKGSIPDRFSAQQFSDYHSELNMSSLELGDSALYFCASSFLDRDSTDTQYFGPGTRLTVL.

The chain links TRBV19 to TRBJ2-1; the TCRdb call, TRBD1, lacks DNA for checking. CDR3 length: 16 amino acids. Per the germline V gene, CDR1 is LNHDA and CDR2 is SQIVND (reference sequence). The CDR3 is CASSIEHGTPPNEQFF.

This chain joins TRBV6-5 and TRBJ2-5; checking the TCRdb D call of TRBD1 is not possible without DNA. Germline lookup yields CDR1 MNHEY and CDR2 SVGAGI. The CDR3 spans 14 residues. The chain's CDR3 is CASSYSPTGETQYF.

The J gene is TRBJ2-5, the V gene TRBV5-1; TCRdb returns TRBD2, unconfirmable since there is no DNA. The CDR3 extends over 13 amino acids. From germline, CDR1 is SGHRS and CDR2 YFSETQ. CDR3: CASTLDSGGRQYF.

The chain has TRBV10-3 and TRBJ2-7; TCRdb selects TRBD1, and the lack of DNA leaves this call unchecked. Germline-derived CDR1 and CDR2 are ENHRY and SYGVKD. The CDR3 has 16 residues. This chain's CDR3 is CAIISRGADLTYEQYF.

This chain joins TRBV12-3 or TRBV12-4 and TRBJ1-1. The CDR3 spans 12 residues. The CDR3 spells CASSFVDTEAFF.

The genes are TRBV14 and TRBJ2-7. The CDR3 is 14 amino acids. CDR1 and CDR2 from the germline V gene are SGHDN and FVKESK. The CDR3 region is CASSHGVYSYEQYF.

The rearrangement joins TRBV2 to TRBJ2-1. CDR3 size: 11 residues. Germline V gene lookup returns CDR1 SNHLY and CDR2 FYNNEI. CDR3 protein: CASGDYNEQFF.

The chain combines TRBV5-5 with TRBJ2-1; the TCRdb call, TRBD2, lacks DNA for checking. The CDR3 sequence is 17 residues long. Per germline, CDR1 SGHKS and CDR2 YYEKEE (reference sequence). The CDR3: CASSFRLAAASYNEQFF.

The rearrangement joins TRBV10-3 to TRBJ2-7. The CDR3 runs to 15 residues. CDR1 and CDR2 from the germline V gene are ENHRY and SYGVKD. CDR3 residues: CAISESVDSNYEQYF.

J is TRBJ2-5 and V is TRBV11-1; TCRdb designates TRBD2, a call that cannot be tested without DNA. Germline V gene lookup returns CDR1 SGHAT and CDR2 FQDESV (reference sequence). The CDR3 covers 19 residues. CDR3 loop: CASSLDPRGTWEGRETQYF.

The CDR3 sequence: CASSQEPGQWVTEAFF. The rearrangement links TRBV4-1 to TRBJ1-1; absent DNA, TCRdb's TRBD1 call cannot be checked. The CDR3 extends over 16 amino acids. Germline CDR1 is MGHRA and CDR2 is YSYEKL.

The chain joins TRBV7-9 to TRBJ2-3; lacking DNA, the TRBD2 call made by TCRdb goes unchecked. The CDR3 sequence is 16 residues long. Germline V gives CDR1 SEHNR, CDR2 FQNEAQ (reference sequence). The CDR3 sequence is CASSTSDSPDTDTQYF.

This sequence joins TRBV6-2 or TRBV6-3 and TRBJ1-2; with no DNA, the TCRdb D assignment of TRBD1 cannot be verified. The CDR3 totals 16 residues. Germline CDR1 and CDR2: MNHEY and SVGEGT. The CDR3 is CASSYSRGATNYGYTF.

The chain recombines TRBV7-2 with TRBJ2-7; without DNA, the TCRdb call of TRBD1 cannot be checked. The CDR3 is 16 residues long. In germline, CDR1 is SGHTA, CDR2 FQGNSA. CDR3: CASSLAGDQLFREQYF. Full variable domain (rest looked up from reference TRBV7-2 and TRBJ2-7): GAGVSQSPSNKVTEKGKDVELRCDPISGHTALYWYRQSLGQGLEFLIYFQGNSAPDKSGLPSDRFSAERTGGSVSTLTIQRTQQEDSAVYLCASSLAGDQLFREQYFGPGTRLTVT.

This CDR3 reads CASSAGQEGFEQYF. The chain joins TRBV9 to TRBJ2-7; TCRdb's D gene call, TRBD2, goes unchecked for lack of DNA. The germline CDR1 and CDR2 sequences are SGDLS and YYNGEE. The CDR3 spans 14 residues.

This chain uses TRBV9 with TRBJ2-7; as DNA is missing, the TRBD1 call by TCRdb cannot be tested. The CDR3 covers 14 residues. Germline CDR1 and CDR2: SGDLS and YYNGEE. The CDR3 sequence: CASSVAQTGTEQYF.

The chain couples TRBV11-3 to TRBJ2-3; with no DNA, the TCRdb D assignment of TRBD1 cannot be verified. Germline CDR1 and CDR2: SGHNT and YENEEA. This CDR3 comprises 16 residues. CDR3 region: CASSERDFGTTDTQYF.

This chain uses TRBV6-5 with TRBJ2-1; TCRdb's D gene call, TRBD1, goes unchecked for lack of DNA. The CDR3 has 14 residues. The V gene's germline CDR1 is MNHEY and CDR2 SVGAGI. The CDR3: CASSYWGGDNEQFF.

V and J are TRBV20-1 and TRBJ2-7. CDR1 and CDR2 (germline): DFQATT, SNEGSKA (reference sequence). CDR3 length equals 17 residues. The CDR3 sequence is CSARDWSRGTETYEQYF.

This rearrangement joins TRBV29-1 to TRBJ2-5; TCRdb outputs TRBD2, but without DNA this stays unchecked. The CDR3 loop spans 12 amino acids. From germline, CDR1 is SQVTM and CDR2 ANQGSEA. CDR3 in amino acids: CSVTGLAGVQYF.

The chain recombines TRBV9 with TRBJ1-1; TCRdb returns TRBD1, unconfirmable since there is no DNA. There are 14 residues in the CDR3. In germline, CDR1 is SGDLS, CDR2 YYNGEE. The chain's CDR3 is CASSEGVLNTEAFF. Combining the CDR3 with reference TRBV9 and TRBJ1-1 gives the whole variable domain DSGVTQTPKHLITATGQRVTLRCSPRSGDLSVYWYQQSLDQGLQFLIQYYNGEERAKGNILERFSAQQFPDLHSELNLSSLELGDSALYFCASSEGVLNTEAFFGQGTRLTVV.